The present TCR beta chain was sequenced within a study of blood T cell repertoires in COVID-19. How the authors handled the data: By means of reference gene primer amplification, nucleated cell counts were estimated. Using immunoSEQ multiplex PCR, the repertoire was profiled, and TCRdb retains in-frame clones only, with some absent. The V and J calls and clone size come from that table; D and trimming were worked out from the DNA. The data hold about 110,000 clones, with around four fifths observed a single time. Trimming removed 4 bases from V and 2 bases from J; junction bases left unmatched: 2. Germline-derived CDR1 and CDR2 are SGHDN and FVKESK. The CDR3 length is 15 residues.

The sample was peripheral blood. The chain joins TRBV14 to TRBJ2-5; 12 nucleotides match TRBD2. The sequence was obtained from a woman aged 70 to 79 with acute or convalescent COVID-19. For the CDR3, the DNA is TGTGCCAGCAGCCCCCTAGCGGGGGGGCAAGAGACCCAGTACTTC. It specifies CASSPLAGGQETQYF.